Listed below are T cell receptor beta chains from one sample, sequenced in a study of blood T cell repertoires in COVID-19. The method was immunoSEQ multiplex PCR; TCRdb's version includes in-frame clones alone and lacks a portion of them. Of roughly 230,000 clones listed, 83% were seen once; the top ten hold about 7.4%. The sequenced sample was peripheral blood. Receptor source: a woman between 45 and 60 years old with acute or convalescent COVID-19. CDR3s include the opening cysteine and the closing phenylalanine or tryptophan. The order of the fields is D gene, V gene, clone size, J gene, CDR3 protein, CDR3 DNA. A D gene is named only where the DNA matches it firmly. Clone sizes are given selectively: once, few, many, or a class where the clone is expanded.

d_gene: TRBD2
v_gene: TRBV4-2
abundance: NA
j_gene: TRBJ2-5
CDR3aa: CASSRTSGEPGETQYF
CDR3nt: TGTGCCAGCAGCCGGACTAGCGGGGAGCCGGGGGAGACCCAGTACTTC

d_gene: NA
v_gene: TRBV3-1/TRBV3-2
abundance: NA
j_gene: TRBJ1-5
CDR3aa: CASSQVAGAQPQHF
CDR3nt: TGTGCCAGCAGCCAAGTGGCAGGGGCTCAGCCCCAGCATTTT

d_gene: TRBD2
v_gene: TRBV6-4
abundance: NA
j_gene: TRBJ2-1
CDR3aa: CASSDSFGLAGVGNEQFF
CDR3nt: TGTGCCAGCAGTGACTCCTTTGGACTAGCGGGAGTGGGAAATGAGCAGTTCTTC

d_gene: NA
v_gene: TRBV15
abundance: NA
j_gene: TRBJ1-5
CDR3aa: CATSRVANQPQHF
CDR3nt: TGTGCCACCAGCAGAGTGGCCAATCAGCCCCAGCATTTT

d_gene: TRBD1
v_gene: TRBV19
abundance: NA
j_gene: TRBJ1-1
CDR3aa: CARRQGSTEAFF
CDR3nt: TGTGCCAGAAGACAGGGGAGCACTGAAGCTTTCTTT

d_gene: TRBD2
v_gene: TRBV7-9
abundance: NA
j_gene: TRBJ2-3
CDR3aa: CANGLAGGTDTQYF
CDR3nt: TGTGCCAACGGACTAGCGGGGGGCACAGATACGCAGTATTTT

d_gene: NA
v_gene: TRBV7-2
abundance: NA
j_gene: TRBJ2-1
CDR3aa: CASSLVYTGWNEQFF
CDR3nt: TGTGCCAGCAGCTTAGTCTACACAGGGTGGAATGAGCAGTTCTTC

d_gene: NA
v_gene: TRBV6-5
abundance: NA
j_gene: TRBJ2-1
CDR3aa: CASSTTHNEQFF
CDR3nt: TGTGCCAGCAGTACGACTCACAATGAGCAGTTCTTC

d_gene: NA
v_gene: TRBV19
abundance: NA
j_gene: TRBJ1-1
CDR3aa: CASQGAVYEAFF
CDR3nt: TGTGCCAGTCAAGGGGCGGTGTATGAAGCTTTCTTT

d_gene: NA
v_gene: TRBV9
abundance: NA
j_gene: TRBJ1-1
CDR3aa: CASSISGGGKNTEAFF
CDR3nt: TGTGCCAGCAGCATCAGTGGTGGGGGGAAGAACACTGAAGCTTTCTTT

d_gene: NA
v_gene: TRBV30
abundance: NA
j_gene: TRBJ2-7
CDR3aa: CAWSTRMTYEQYF
CDR3nt: TGTGCCTGGAGTACACGAATGACATACGAGCAGTACTTC

d_gene: TRBD2
v_gene: TRBV10-3
abundance: NA
j_gene: TRBJ2-3
CDR3aa: CAIRTSGGATDTQYF
CDR3nt: TGTGCCATCAGAACTAGCGGGGGGGCCACAGATACGCAGTATTTT

d_gene: NA
v_gene: TRBV2
abundance: few
j_gene: TRBJ1-1
CDR3aa: CASSDLGSTEAFF
CDR3nt: TGTGCCAGCAGTGACTTGGGGAGCACTGAAGCTTTCTTT

d_gene: TRBD2
v_gene: TRBV30
abundance: few
j_gene: TRBJ2-1
CDR3aa: CAWSQGLAGYNEQFF
CDR3nt: TGTGCCTGGAGTCAGGGACTAGCGGGCTACAATGAGCAGTTCTTC

d_gene: NA
v_gene: TRBV7-9
abundance: NA
j_gene: TRBJ1-1
CDR3aa: CASRRGRDTEAFF
CDR3nt: TGTGCCAGCAGACGGGGAAGGGACACTGAAGCTTTCTTT

d_gene: TRBD1
v_gene: TRBV5-1
abundance: NA
j_gene: TRBJ1-2
CDR3aa: CASSPGQANYGYTF
CDR3nt: TGCGCCAGCAGCCCAGGACAGGCTAACTATGGCTACACCTTC

d_gene: NA
v_gene: TRBV12-3/TRBV12-4
abundance: NA
j_gene: TRBJ2-7
CDR3aa: CASSFLGGYEQYF
CDR3nt: TGTGCCAGCAGTTTCCTAGGGGGCTACGAGCAGTACTTC

d_gene: TRBD2
v_gene: TRBV9
abundance: NA
j_gene: TRBJ2-1
CDR3aa: CASSGILAGTEQFF
CDR3nt: TGTGCCAGCAGCGGGATTCTAGCGGGGACTGAGCAGTTCTTC

d_gene: NA
v_gene: TRBV5-6
abundance: NA
j_gene: TRBJ2-2
CDR3aa: CASRSGSRRNTGELFF
CDR3nt: TGTGCCAGCAGGTCCGGGTCCCGACGAAACACCGGGGAGCTGTTTTTT

d_gene: NA
v_gene: TRBV10-3
abundance: NA
j_gene: TRBJ1-2
CDR3aa: CAMRSGTAGANYGYTF
CDR3nt: TGTGCCATGAGATCGGGAACGGCCGGTGCAAACTATGGCTACACCTTC

d_gene: TRBD1
v_gene: TRBV7-9
abundance: NA
j_gene: TRBJ1-4
CDR3aa: CASSLGQGDEKLFF
CDR3nt: TGTGCCAGCAGCCTCGGACAGGGGGATGAAAAACTGTTTTTT

d_gene: NA
v_gene: TRBV4-2
abundance: NA
j_gene: TRBJ1-6
CDR3aa: CASSQEGVSPLHF
CDR3nt: TGTGCCAGCAGCCAAGAAGGGGTTTCACCCCTCCACTTT

d_gene: TRBD1
v_gene: TRBV5-6
abundance: few
j_gene: TRBJ1-1
CDR3aa: CASRPQGGTEAFF
CDR3nt: TGTGCCAGCAGGCCTCAGGGGGGCACTGAAGCTTTCTTT

d_gene: NA
v_gene: TRBV5-1
abundance: NA
j_gene: TRBJ2-1
CDR3aa: CASSLLAGFNEQFF
CDR3nt: TGCGCCAGCAGCTTGCTGGCAGGATTCAATGAGCAGTTCTTC

d_gene: NA
v_gene: TRBV7-9
abundance: NA
j_gene: TRBJ2-5
CDR3aa: CASSLTGSQETQYF
CDR3nt: TGTGCCAGCAGCCTTACAGGGAGCCAAGAGACCCAGTACTTC

d_gene: TRBD1
v_gene: TRBV10-3
abundance: NA
j_gene: TRBJ1-5
CDR3aa: CAISADRVPNQPQHF
CDR3nt: TGTGCCATCAGTGCCGACAGGGTCCCCAATCAGCCCCAGCATTTT

d_gene: TRBD1
v_gene: TRBV30
abundance: NA
j_gene: TRBJ2-7
CDR3aa: CAWSADRGDEQYF
CDR3nt: TGTGCCTGGAGTGCGGACAGGGGAGACGAGCAGTACTTC

d_gene: NA
v_gene: TRBV28
abundance: NA
j_gene: TRBJ1-6
CDR3aa: CATSENSPLHF
CDR3nt: TGTGCCACCTCCGAGAATTCACCCCTCCACTTT

d_gene: NA
v_gene: TRBV5-1
abundance: NA
j_gene: TRBJ1-1
CDR3aa: CASSLGGFTEAFF
CDR3nt: TGCGCCAGCAGCCTAGGGGGTTTTACTGAAGCTTTCTTT

d_gene: NA
v_gene: TRBV20-1
abundance: NA
j_gene: TRBJ1-2
CDR3aa: CSASGNQYGYTF
CDR3nt: TGCAGTGCTAGTGGCAACCAGTATGGCTACACCTTC

d_gene: NA
v_gene: TRBV7-2
abundance: once
j_gene: TRBJ2-3
CDR3aa: CASTWTTVGDTQYF
CDR3nt: TGTGCCAGCACCTGGACAACCGTGGGAGATACGCAGTATTTT